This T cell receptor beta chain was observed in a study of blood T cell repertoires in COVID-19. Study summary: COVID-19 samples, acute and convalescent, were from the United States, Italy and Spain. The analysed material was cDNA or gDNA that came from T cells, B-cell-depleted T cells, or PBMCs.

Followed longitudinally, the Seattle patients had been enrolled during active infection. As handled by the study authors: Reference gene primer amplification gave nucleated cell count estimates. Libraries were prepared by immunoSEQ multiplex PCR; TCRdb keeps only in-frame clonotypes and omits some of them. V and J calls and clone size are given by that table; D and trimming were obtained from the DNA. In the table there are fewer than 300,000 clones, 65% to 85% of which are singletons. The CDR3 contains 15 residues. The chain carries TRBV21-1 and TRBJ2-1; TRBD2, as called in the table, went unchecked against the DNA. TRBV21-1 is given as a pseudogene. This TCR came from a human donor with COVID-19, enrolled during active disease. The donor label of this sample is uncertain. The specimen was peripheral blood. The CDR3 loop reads CASSNRWGEEVEQFF. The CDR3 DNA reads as TGTGCCAGCAGCAACAGGTGGGGGGAGGAAGTTGAGCAGTTCTTC.